This T cell receptor beta chain came from a study of CD8 T cells in ankylosing spondylitis. Quantitative 5'-RACE was performed with molecular barcodes, and it yielded the TCR beta libraries. A single record per CDR3 protein comes from TCRdb applying MiXCR to the 5' RACE reads. The repertoire holds more than 650,000 distinct CDR3 sequences, about 10% seen once, with approximately 0.5% in the top ten. Study findings and constraints: With a CD8+ phenotype, disease-linked clones were relatively rare in peripheral blood. Eight highly homologous variants formed a TCR beta motif that appeared characteristic of ankylosing spondylitis blood. A subset of motif variants has previously been described in the synovial fluid and blood of reactive arthritis. Researchers reportedly found disease-linked clones significantly enriched in matched ankylosing spondylitis synovial fluid.

Notes on this clonotype: Its target is unknown.

The CDR3 is made up of 12 amino acids. Trimming shortened V by 4 bases and J by 6 bases, and 10 bases separated the two germline ends. Germline CDR1 and CDR2: DFQATT and SNEGSKA (reference sequence). The TCR comes from a male donor with ankylosing spondylitis. Sequences were obtained from blood, either unsorted or a sorted T cell fraction (not recorded which). The rearrangement uses TRBV20-1 and TRBJ2-4; D unresolved. The DNA for the CDR3 is TGCAGTGCTACAAAAGAAACAAACATTCAGTACTTC. Translating gives CSATKETNIQYF.